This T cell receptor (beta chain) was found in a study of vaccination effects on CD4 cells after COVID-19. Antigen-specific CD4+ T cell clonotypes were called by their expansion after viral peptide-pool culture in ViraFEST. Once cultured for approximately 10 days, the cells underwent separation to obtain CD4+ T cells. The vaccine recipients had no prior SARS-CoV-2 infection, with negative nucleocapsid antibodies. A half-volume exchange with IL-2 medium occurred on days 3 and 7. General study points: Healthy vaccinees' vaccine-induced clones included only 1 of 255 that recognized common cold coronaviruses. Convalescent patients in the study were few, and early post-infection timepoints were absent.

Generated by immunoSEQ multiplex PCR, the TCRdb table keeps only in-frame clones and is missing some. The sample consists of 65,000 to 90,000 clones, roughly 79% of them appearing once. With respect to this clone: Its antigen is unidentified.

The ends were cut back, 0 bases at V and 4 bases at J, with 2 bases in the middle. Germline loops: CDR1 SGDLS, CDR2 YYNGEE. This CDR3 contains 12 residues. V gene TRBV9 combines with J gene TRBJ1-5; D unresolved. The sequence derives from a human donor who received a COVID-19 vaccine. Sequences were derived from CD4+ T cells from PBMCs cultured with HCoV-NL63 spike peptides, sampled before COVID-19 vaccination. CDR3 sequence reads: CASSVGNQPQHF. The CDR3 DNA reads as TGTGCCAGCAGCGTAGGTAATCAGCCCCAGCATTTT.